This is a list of T cell receptor beta chains from one sample in a study of regulatory T cells in long-lasting Graves disease. TCRdb redid the calling of the multiplex PCR reads with MiXCR, one entry per CDR3 protein. The profile shows some 490,000 distinct CDR3 sequences, around 11% of them singletons. The same specimen was also included in a second study, on T cells in Graves' hyperthyroidism and ophthalmopathy.

This specimen consisted of peripheral blood mononuclear cells (PBMCs), obtained at new diagnosis, from a patient treated with antithyroid drugs. These TCRs come from a woman in her twenties or thirties with Graves disease. Both conserved end residues are part of each CDR3. The order of the fields is J gene, V gene, CDR3 protein.

J gene: TRBJ2-2; V gene: TRBV9; CDR3 protein: CASSVSRSGTRHNTGELLF
J gene: TRBJ1-1; V gene: TRBV6-2/TRBV6-3; CDR3 protein: CASSYHPQGRYMNTEAFF
J gene: TRBJ2-5; V gene: TRBV10-1; CDR3 protein: CASYSGRAGETQYF
J gene: TRBJ1-5; V gene: TRBV12-3/TRBV12-4; CDR3 protein: CASRRDRNQPQHF
J gene: TRBJ1-2; V gene: TRBV12-3/TRBV12-4; CDR3 protein: CASSLAGLTNYGYTF
J gene: TRBJ1-4; V gene: TRBV12-3/TRBV12-4; CDR3 protein: CASSLGQGGANEKLFF
J gene: TRBJ1-3; V gene: TRBV15; CDR3 protein: CATSRDSLDAFSSGNTIYF
J gene: TRBJ2-2; V gene: TRBV9; CDR3 protein: CASKQGRNTGELFF
J gene: TRBJ2-3; V gene: TRBV29-1; CDR3 protein: CSAECRADTQYF
J gene: TRBJ1-1; V gene: TRBV20-1; CDR3 protein: CSARDRGRTEAFF
J gene: TRBJ2-2; V gene: TRBV5-1; CDR3 protein: CASSLTGQGIGELFF
J gene: .; V gene: TRBV20-1; CDR3 protein: CSARAFGELLTYEQYF
J gene: TRBJ2-1; V gene: TRBV20-1; CDR3 protein: CSARAGINEQFF
J gene: TRBJ2-7; V gene: TRBV20-1; CDR3 protein: CSASQHYSYEQYF
J gene: TRBJ1-2; V gene: TRBV10-3; CDR3 protein: CAITRSLRYGYTF
J gene: TRBJ2-7; V gene: TRBV20-1; CDR3 protein: CSARLFYREGYEQYF
J gene: TRBJ2-7; V gene: TRBV5-8; CDR3 protein: CASSLRQGEVYEQYF
J gene: TRBJ1-5; V gene: TRBV28; CDR3 protein: CASSLGDPHQPQHF
J gene: TRBJ2-5; V gene: TRBV10-3; CDR3 protein: CAISESFGQEKGETQYF
J gene: TRBJ1-1; V gene: TRBV28; CDR3 protein: CASSLWMGNTEAFF